This TCR beta chain was observed in a study of monozygotic twins with inflammatory bowel disease. Study conclusions and caveats: It was not supported that a single strong signal or clonotype was associated with IBD.

There are 14 residues in the CDR3. From germline, CDR1 is MDHEN and CDR2 SYDVKM. TCRalpha and TCRbeta cDNA went through two nested PCRs of approximately 16 and 10 cycles. With the 5' RACE reads reprocessed, TCRdb shows one record per CDR3 protein and no DNA. Its listing shows about 330,000 distinct CDR3 sequences. Concerning this clonotype itself: The antigen is undetermined.

Sequencing used blood. This chain uses TRBV28 with TRBJ2-1. This receptor was identified in a human donor with ulcerative colitis or Crohn's disease, or a healthy co-twin of an affected twin (not recorded which). CDR3 in amino acids: CASSSTASYNEQFF.